What follows describes a single T cell receptor (beta chain). The target antigen is unknown. This specimen comes from a study of vaccination and CD4 T cells after COVID-19. Study-wide background: Post-COVID draws followed diagnosis by a median roughly 99 days (range 35 to 161).

Treatment described: roughly 11-day PBMC culture with coronavirus spike peptide pools or control peptides (ViraFEST assay). An Oncomine TCR Beta short-read assay was used to sequence the DNA from cultured CD4+ T cells. TCRdb fed the PCR reads into MiXCR, producing one record per CDR3 protein. Of about 14,000 distinct CDR3 sequences in the sample, about 45% were seen once. The study's findings and limits: Looking at convalescent patients, 304 of their 307 vaccine-specific clones were spike mono-reactive. Only after vaccination were a median 86.3% of convalescents' reactive clones seen.

The CDR3 extends over 14 amino acids. Germline loops: CDR1 SEHNR, CDR2 FQNEAQ (reference sequence). V lost 1 base and J 7 bases, leaving 8 bases between the germline ends. V is TRBV7-9 and J is TRBJ1-6, with D unresolved. The sample comprised CD4+ T cells from blood, cultured in vitro. This receptor was identified in a human donor who had recovered from COVID-19. As DNA, the CDR3 is TGTGCCAGCAGCTTAGGGGCGGGGAATTCACCCCTCCACTTT. This translates into CASSLGAGNSPLHF. Full variable domain (rest looked up from reference TRBV7-9 and TRBJ1-6): DTGVSQNPRHKITKRGQNVTFRCDPISEHNRLYWYRQTLGQGPEFLTYFQNEAQLEKSRLLSDRFSAERPKGSFSTLEIQRTEQGDSAMYLCASSLGAGNSPLHFGNGTRLTVT.